Detailed here is one TCR beta chain. Its antigen is still unknown. The V gene lost 4 bases and the J gene lost 2 bases, with 15 bases spanning the gap. The CDR3 loop spans 15 amino acids. CDR1 is SGHRS and CDR2 is YFSETQ in the germline V gene. Stated treatment: oral pan-JAK inhibitor, 5-10 mg twice daily. The sample comes from a study of CD8+ T cells in alopecia areata. Extracted RNA was reverse transcribed into cDNA, the sequencing template. Here immunoSEQ multiplex PCR was the method, and the copy in TCRdb shows in-frame clones only, minus some. Seen here are roughly 120,000 clones, around 56% observed once, and the top ten hold roughly 0.5%. Whole-study results and caveats: A single nonresponder leaves the baseline CD8+ expansion link to response uncertain.

The source of this sequence is a human donor with alopecia areata. This chain uses TRBV5-1 with TRBJ1-2; D gene unclear. The material was CD4+ T cells sorted from blood, obtained at week 4, from a patient treated with tofacitinib. CDR3 nucleotides: TGCGCCAGCAGCACCAATCTTGGTTCAAACTATGGCTACACCTTC. Translated, it gives CASSTNLGSNYGYTF.